Included here is one TCR beta chain sequence, with context. Other DNA sequences of this sample code for an identical CDR3. Original analysis: Nucleated cell number was recorded as an estimate derived from reference gene primer amplification. Profiling relied on immunoSEQ multiplex PCR, and the TCRdb table lists in-frame clones only, not all of them. V and J calls and clone size come straight from that table; D and trimming were deduced from the DNA. The sample consists of more than 350,000 clones, more than 80% of them appearing once. The CDR3 runs to 14 residues. V lost 6 bases, J lost 0 bases, and 12 bases lay in between. The germline CDR1 and CDR2 sequences are KGHSH and LQKENI. Those enrolled, adults aged 18 to 89 years, came from about two dozen US areas. Assignments of participants to cohorts depended upon their own reported clinical history. These data come from a study of blood T cell repertoires in COVID-19.

The sequence derives from a young man who had recovered from COVID-19. The gene calls are TRBV18 and TRBJ2-7; perhaps TRBD1 as D (6 bases). The sample taken for sequencing was PBMCs or T cells enriched from blood (not recorded which). CDR3 bases: TGTGCCAGCTCGCCTGGACAGACCTCCTACGAGCAGTACTTC. Protein: CASSPGQTSYEQYF.